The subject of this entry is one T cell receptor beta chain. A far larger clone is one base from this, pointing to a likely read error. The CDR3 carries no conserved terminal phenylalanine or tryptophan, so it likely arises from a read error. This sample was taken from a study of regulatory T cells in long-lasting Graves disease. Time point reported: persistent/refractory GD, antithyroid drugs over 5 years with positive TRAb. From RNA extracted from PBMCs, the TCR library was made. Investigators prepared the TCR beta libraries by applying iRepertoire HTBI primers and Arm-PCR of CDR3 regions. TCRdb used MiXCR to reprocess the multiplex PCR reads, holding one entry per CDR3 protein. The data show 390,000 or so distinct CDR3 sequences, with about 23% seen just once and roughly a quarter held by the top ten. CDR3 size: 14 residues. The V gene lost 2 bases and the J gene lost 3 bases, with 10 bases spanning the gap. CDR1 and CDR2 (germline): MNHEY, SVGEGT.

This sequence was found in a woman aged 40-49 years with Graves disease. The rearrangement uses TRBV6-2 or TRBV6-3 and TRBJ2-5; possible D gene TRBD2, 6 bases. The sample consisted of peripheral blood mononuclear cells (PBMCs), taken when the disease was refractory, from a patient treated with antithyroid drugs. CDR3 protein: CASSYPGGKETQYL. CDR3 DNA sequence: TGTGCCAGCAGTTACCCCGGAGGGAAAGAGACCCAGTACCTC.